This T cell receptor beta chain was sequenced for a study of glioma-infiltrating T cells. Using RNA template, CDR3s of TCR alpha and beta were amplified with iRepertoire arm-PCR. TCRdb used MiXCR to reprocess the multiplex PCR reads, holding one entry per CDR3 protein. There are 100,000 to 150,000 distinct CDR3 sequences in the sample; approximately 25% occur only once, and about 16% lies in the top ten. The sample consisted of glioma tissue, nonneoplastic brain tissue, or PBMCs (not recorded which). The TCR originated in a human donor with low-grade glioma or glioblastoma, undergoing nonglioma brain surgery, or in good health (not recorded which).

CDR3 loop: CASTGGVNSGANVLTF. CDR3 sequence (DNA): TGTGCCAGCACCGGGGGGGTGAATTCTGGGGCCAACGTCCTGACTTTC. The chain recombines TRBV11-1 with TRBJ2-6, with 8 bases identical to TRBD2. Looked up from germline, CDR1 is SGHAT and CDR2 is FQDESV (reference sequence). This CDR3 has 16 residues. J was trimmed by 1 base and V by 7 bases; bases with no gene match: 6.